The 5 T cell receptor beta chains reported below all come from one sample, sequenced in a study of PD-1 blockade in classical Hodgkin lymphoma. The time point: cycle 4 day 1 (C4D1), after 6 weeks of nivolumab. Relapse after autologous stem cell transplantation occurred in every patient, and brentuximab vedotin exposure varied. Negative selection with magnetic separation was used to purify CD4+ T cells from thawed PBMCs. Method: immunoSEQ multiplex PCR; TCRdb's copy keeps in-frame clones and lacks some. The sample comprises tens of thousands of clones, 70% to 80% of which are singletons, and over 0.95% rests with the top ten. The sequences come from CD4+ T cells from blood, collected before the fourth cycle of nivolumab. Receptors were obtained from a human donor with classical Hodgkin lymphoma.

This clone was seen more than once but under ten times. The chain employs TRBV2 and TRBJ2-3, with 10 bases lining up with TRBD2. The CDR3 covers 14 residues. J gave up 3 bases and V 10 bases, and 7 bases lay outside the gene matches. From germline, CDR1 is SNHLY and CDR2 FYNNEI. The CDR3 bases are TGTGCCACTGGAGGACTAGCGGTAACAGATACGCAGTATTTT. Its translation is CATGGLAVTDTQYF. Complete variable domain (other parts from reference TRBV2 and TRBJ2-3): EPEVTQTPSHQVTQMGQEVILRCVPISNHLYFYWYRQILGQKVEFLVSFYNNEISEKSEIFDDQFSVERPDGSNFTLKIRSTKLEDSAMYFCATGGLAVTDTQYFGPGTRLTVL.

The chain couples TRBV7-6 to TRBJ2-7; D tentatively reads TRBD1 or TRBD2 (6 bases each). CDR3 length: 15 amino acids. The germline V gene encodes CDR1 SGHVS and CDR2 FNYEAQ. V shed 3 bases and J shed 2 bases, with 14 bases lying between them. CDR3 amino acids: CASSLLTGAAYEQYF. The CDR3 DNA follows: TGTGCCAGCAGCTTGTTAACGGGGGCGGCCTACGAGCAGTACTTC.

This clone has just a few counts. The chain combines TRBV27 with TRBJ1-2, with 9 nucleotides matching TRBD1. Germline V gene sequence: CDR1 MNHEY, CDR2 SMNVEV (reference sequence). V lost 1 base, J lost 5 bases, and 5 bases stayed unmatched. This CDR3 region has 15 residues. CDR3 nucleotides: TGTGCCAGCAGTTTATTCCGGACAGGGGAGTATGGCTACACCTTC. Translated: CASSLFRTGEYGYTF.

V gene TRBV28 combines with J gene TRBJ2-2; TRBD2 might be the D (5 bases). Per the germline V gene, CDR1 is MDHEN and CDR2 is SYDVKM. This CDR3 is 12 amino acids long. CDR3 bases: TGTATGACGGGGACGAACACCGGGGAGCTGTTTTTT. Translated: CMTGTNTGELFF.

The J gene is TRBJ1-3, the V gene TRBV19; 10 bases are shared with TRBD1. The CDR3 is 15 amino acids. J gave up 4 bases and V 4 bases, and 4 bases lay outside the gene matches. Germline CDR1 and CDR2: LNHDA and SQIVND (reference sequence). The CDR3 loop is CASSTPDRGGNTIYF. The CDR3, as DNA: TGTGCCAGTAGTACCCCGGACAGGGGGGGAAACACCATATATTTT.